This T cell receptor beta chain was retrieved from a study of CD8 T cells in ankylosing spondylitis. Study-wide results and caveats: A TCR beta motif made of several highly homologous variants seemed typical of ankylosing spondylitis blood. Past studies reported some motif variants in reactive arthritis synovial fluid and blood.

In the case of this clonotype: Its antigen remains unknown.

Trimming stripped 2 bases from V and 3 bases from J, with 14 bases between. The CDR3 consists of 15 residues. CDR1 SGHTA and CDR2 FQGNSA come from the germline V gene. MiXCR was run by TCRdb on the 5' RACE reads, yielding one entry per CDR3 protein. The sample carries more than 500,000 distinct CDR3 sequences, approximately 5% recorded once. Sequencing was performed on blood, either unsorted or a sorted T cell fraction (not recorded which). The receptor was derived from a male donor with ankylosing spondylitis. This sequence joins TRBV7-2 and TRBJ2-7; maybe TRBD1 (6 bases). This CDR3 is CASSLSPGTLYEQYF. CDR3 DNA: TGTGCCAGCAGCTTAAGTCCAGGGACACTCTACGAGCAGTACTTC. Full variable domain (missing parts from reference TRBV7-2 and TRBJ2-7): GAGVSQSPSNKVTEKGKDVELRCDPISGHTALYWYRQSLGQGLEFLIYFQGNSAPDKSGLPSDRFSAERTGGSVSTLTIQRTQQEDSAVYLCASSLSPGTLYEQYFGPGTRLTVT.